This T cell receptor beta chain was recovered during a study of post-analysis software for immune sequencing data. Study-wide background: Disease courses included relapsing-remitting, secondary progressive and progressive-relapsing multiple sclerosis.

Study-level results: Under the F measure, samples that were prepared in one batch clustered strongly together. Controls significantly exceeded multiple sclerosis patients in normalized Chao1 diversity. When patients were compared with controls, about 5 TRBV segments were more frequent, TRBV5-6, TRBV5-1 and TRBV20-1 among them.

Unique molecular identifiers had been added to the TCR beta cDNA libraries. TCRdb fed the PCR reads into MiXCR, producing one record per CDR3 protein. Of approximately 770,000 distinct CDR3 sequences detected, about 45% appear once; the ten largest clones hold 4.9%. Concerning this clonotype itself: Its antigen is currently unknown.

In germline, CDR1 is LNHNV, CDR2 YYDKDF (reference sequence). V was clipped by 3 bases and J by 2 bases, with 12 bases between them. The CDR3 runs 15 residues. The material sequenced was blood. This clonotype was obtained from a girl aged 10 to 17 with multiple sclerosis. The rearrangement uses TRBV15 and TRBJ2-3, with a tentative D call TRBD2 (5 bases). The CDR3 region has the DNA TGTGCCACCAGCAGGGGAGCGGCAAACACAGATACGCAGTATTTT. This translates into CATSRGAANTDTQYF.